This TCR beta chain derives from a study of cytomegalovirus exposure and HLA in healthy donors. The CDR3 sequence is 13 residues long. Germline V gives CDR1 SGHTA, CDR2 FQGNSA. Trimming cost V 1 base and J 5 bases, with 6 bases left between them. Produced via immunoSEQ multiplex PCR; TCRdb's table is partial and in-frame only. Of around 150,000 clones in the sample, about 90% are singletons; the top ten hold 4% to 4.5%. This TCR was sampled from a man aged 18 to 29 in good health and CMV-seropositive. The specimen was PBMCs. The chain joins TRBV7-2 to TRBJ1-5, with D hard to call. The CDR3 DNA reads TGTGCCAGCAGCTTAGTCAGCGATCAGCCCCAGCATTTT. Translating it yields CASSLVSDQPQHF.